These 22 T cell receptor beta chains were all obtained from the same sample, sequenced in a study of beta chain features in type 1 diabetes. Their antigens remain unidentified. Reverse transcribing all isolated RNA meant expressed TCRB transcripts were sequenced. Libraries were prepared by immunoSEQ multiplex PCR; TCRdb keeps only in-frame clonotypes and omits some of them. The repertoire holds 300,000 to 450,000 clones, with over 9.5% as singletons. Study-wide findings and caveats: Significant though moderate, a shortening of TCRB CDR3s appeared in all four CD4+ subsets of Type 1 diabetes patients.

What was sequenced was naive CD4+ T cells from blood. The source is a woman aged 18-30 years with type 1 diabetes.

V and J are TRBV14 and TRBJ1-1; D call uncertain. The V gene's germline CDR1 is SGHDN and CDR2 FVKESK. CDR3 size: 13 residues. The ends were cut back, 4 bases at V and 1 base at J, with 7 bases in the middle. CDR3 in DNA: TGTGCCAGCAGCCCGGACTGGAACACTGAAGCTTTCTTT. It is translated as CASSPDWNTEAFF.

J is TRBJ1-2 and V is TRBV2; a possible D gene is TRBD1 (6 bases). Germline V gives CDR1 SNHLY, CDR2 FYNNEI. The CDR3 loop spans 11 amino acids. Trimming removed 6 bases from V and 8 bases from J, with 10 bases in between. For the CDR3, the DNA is TGTGCCAGCAGGGCAGGGGTCGGCTACACCTTC. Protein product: CASRAGVGYTF.

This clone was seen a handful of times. The CDR3 region is CASSVGGTENTIYF. The DNA of the CDR3 is TGTGCCAGCAGCGTCGGGGGGACGGAAAACACCATATATTTT. The chain recombines TRBV9 with TRBJ1-3; D possibly corresponds to TRBD1 (5 bases). The CDR3 is 14 amino acids. Deletions cut 2 bases from V and 6 bases from J, with 12 bases between. CDR1 is SGDLS, CDR2 YYNGEE, per germline.

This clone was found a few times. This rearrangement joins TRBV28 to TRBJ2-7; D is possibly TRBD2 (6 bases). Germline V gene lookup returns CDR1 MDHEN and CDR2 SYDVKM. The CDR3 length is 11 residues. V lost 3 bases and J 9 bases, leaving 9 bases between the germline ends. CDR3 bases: TGTGCCAGCAGTTTGTCCGGGGGGCAGTACTTC. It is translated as CASSLSGGQYF.

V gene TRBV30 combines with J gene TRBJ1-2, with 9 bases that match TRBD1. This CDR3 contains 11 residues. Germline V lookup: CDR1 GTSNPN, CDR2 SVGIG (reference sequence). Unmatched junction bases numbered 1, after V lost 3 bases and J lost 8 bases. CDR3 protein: CAWRGQGGYTF. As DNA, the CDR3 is TGTGCCTGGAGGGGACAGGGAGGCTACACCTTC.

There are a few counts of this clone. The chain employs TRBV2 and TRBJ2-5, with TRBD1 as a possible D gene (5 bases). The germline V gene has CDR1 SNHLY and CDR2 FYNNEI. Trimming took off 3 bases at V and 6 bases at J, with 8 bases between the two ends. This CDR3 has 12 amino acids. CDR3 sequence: CASSDLGQTQYF. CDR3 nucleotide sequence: TGTGCCAGCAGTGACCTGGGGCAGACCCAGTACTTC.

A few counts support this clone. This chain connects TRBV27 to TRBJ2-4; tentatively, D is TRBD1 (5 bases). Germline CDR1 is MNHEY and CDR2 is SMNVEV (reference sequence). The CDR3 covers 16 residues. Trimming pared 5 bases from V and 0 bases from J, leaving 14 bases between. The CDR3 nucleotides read TGTGCCAGCAGTCCCAGGACACTTCTAGCCAAAAACATTCAGTACTTC. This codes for CASSPRTLLAKNIQYF.

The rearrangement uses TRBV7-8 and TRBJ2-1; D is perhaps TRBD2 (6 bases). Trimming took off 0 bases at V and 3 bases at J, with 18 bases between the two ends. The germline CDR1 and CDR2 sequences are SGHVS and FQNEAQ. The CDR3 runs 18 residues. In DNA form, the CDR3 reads TGTGCCAGCAGCTTAGCTCATAATCGGGGGACGGGCTACAATGAGCAGTTCTTC. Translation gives CASSLAHNRGTGYNEQFF.

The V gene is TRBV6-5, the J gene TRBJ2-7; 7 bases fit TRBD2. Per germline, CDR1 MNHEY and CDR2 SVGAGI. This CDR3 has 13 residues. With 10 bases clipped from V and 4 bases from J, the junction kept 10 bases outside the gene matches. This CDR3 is CATRGGERYEQYF. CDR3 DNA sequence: TGTGCCACTCGGGGAGGGGAACGATACGAGCAGTACTTC.

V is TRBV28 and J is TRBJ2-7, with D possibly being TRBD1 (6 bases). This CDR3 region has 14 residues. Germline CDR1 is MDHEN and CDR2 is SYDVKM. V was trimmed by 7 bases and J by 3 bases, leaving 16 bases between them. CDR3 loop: CASTLDRLDYEQYF. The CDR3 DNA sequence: TGTGCCAGCACTCTAGACAGGCTCGACTACGAGCAGTACTTC.

This CDR3 reads CSVEADRGGETQYF. The CDR3 bases are TGCAGCGTTGAAGCAGACAGGGGAGGAGAGACCCAGTACTTC. The V gene is TRBV29-1, the J gene TRBJ2-5; TRBD1 aligns across 8 bases. Germline CDR1 reads SQVTM; CDR2 reads ANQGSEA. The CDR3 has 14 residues. Trimming took 1 base from V and 4 from J; bases not matched to a gene: 5.

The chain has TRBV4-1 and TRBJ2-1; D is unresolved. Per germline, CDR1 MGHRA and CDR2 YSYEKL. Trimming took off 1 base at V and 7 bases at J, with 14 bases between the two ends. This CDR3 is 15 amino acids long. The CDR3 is CASSQGLARGNEQFF. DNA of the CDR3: TGCGCCAGCAGCCAAGGACTGGCGCGTGGGAATGAGCAGTTCTTC.

CDR3 DNA sequence: TGCGCCAGCAGCCGGCGGGTAATCAATGAGCAGTTCTTC. Amino acids: CASSRRVINEQFF. This chain links TRBV4-1 with TRBJ2-1; tentatively, D is TRBD2 (5 bases). Trimming left V 4 bases short and J 6 bases short, with 10 bases between. The CDR3 loop spans 13 amino acids. Germline V gives CDR1 MGHRA, CDR2 YSYEKL.

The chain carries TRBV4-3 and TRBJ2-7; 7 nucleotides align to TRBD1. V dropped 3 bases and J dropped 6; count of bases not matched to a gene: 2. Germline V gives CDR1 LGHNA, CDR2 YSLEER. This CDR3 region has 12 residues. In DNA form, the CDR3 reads TGCGCCAGCAGCCACACAGGGGCCGAGCAGTACTTC. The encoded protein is CASSHTGAEQYF.

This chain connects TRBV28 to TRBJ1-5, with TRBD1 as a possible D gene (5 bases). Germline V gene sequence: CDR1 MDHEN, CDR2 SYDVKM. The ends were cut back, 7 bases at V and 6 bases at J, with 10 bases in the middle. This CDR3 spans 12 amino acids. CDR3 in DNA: TGTGCCAGCACTACCGGGGGTCAGCCCCAGCATTTT. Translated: CASTTGGQPQHF.

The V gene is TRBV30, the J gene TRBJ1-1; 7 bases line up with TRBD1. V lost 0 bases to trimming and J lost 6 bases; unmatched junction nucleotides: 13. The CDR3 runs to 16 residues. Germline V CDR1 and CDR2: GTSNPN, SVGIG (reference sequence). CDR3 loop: CAWSVLPGQRRPEAFF. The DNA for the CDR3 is TGTGCCTGGAGTGTCCTCCCGGGACAGCGTCGACCTGAAGCTTTCTTT.

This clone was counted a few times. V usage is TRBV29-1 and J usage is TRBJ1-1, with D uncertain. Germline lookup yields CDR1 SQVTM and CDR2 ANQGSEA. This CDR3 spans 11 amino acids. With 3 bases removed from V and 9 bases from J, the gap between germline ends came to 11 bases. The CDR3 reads CSVDAGIQAFF. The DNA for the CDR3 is TGCAGCGTTGATGCGGGGATCCAAGCTTTCTTT.

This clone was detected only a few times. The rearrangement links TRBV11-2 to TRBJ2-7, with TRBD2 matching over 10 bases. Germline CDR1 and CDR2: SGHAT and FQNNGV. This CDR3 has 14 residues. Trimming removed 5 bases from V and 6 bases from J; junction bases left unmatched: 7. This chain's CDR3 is CASSALAGVGEQYF. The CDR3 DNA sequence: TGTGCCAGCAGCGCCCTAGCGGGAGTCGGCGAGCAGTACTTC.

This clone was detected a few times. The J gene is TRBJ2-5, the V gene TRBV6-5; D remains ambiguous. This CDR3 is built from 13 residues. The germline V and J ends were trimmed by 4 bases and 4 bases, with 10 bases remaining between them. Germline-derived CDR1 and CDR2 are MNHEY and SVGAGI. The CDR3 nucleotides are TGTGCCAGCAGTTCATCTAGTGGAGAGACCCAGTACTTC. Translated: CASSSSSGETQYF.

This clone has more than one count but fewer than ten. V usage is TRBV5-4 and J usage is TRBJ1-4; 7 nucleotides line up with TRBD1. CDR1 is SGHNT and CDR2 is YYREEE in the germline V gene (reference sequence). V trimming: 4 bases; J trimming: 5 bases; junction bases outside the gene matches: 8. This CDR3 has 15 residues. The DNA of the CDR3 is TGTGCCAGCAGCGAGGGGACAGCTTCGAATGAAAAACTGTTTTTT. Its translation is CASSEGTASNEKLFF.

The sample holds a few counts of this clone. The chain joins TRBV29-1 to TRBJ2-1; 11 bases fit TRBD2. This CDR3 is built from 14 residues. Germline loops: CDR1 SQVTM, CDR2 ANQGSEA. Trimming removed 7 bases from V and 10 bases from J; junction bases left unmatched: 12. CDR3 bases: TGCAGCGGGCTGGGACTAGCGGAAGTCCGGGAGCAGTTCTTC. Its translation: CSGLGLAEVREQFF.

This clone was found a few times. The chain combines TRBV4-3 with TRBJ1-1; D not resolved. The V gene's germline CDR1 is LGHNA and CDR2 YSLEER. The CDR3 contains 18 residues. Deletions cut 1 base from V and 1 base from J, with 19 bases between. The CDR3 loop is CASSQGSGGWLGNTEAFF. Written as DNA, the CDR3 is TGCGCCAGCAGCCAAGGGAGTGGAGGGTGGCTAGGGAACACTGAAGCTTTCTTT.